This entry lists 13 T cell receptor beta chains sequenced from one sample in a study of shared clonotypes between healthy human individuals. The protocol was immunoSEQ multiplex PCR, while the TCRdb copy is restricted to in-frame clones and leaves out a portion. The data contain roughly 2.1 million clones, about 93% of them seen just once; the ten biggest clones take up 1.5% to 2%. As defined, naive CD8 cells were CD45RO-negative and positively selected for CCR7, with terminally differentiated effector memory CD45RA+ cells excluded. Sequenced: naive CD8+ T cells from PBMCs. The receptors shown here come from a young man in good health. Some clones in this sample may be carry-over from other donors' samples.

This chain links TRBV10-3 with TRBJ2-7, with 8 bases matching TRBD2. The CDR3 is made up of 14 amino acids. V shed 2 bases and J 1 base; nucleotides not matched to a gene: 1. CDR1 and CDR2 (germline): ENHRY, SYGVKD. CDR3 sequence reads: CAISEVAGSYEQYF. Here the CDR3 DNA reads TGTGCCATCAGTGAGGTAGCGGGGTCCTACGAGCAGTACTTC.

As regards this clone: Within the sample, other DNA sequences also encode this same CDR3. The rearrangement joins TRBV7-9 to TRBJ2-1; D is undetermined. The germline V and J ends were trimmed by 2 bases and 5 bases, with 4 bases remaining between them. Germline CDR1 and CDR2: SEHNR and FQNEAQ (reference sequence). This CDR3 contains 12 residues. CDR3 DNA: TGTGCCAGCAGCTTATTGAACAATGAGCAGTTCTTC. Its translation is CASSLLNNEQFF.

The rearrangement joins TRBV12-5 to TRBJ1-1, with no clear D. V shed 4 bases and J shed 0 bases, with 9 bases lying between them. CDR3 length equals 14 residues. Germline V lookup: CDR1 LGHNT, CDR2 FRNRAP. This CDR3 reads CASGSDGMNTEAFF. CDR3 coding DNA: TGTGCTAGTGGTTCGGACGGTATGAACACTGAAGCTTTCTTT.

This chain links TRBV28 with TRBJ2-1; possible D gene TRBD2, 5 bases. The V end lost 0 bases, the J end lost 5 bases, and 5 bases lay between the germline ends. The CDR3 is 13 amino acids. Germline CDR1 is MDHEN and CDR2 is SYDVKM. In DNA form, the CDR3 reads TGTGCCAGCAGTTTATGGGGAGACAATGAGCAGTTCTTC. It translates to CASSLWGDNEQFF.

This chain connects TRBV11-2 to TRBJ1-1; unclear D gene. This CDR3 has 12 residues. V gave up 3 bases and J gave up 7 bases, with 9 bases separating them. Germline loops: CDR1 SGHAT, CDR2 FQNNGV. The CDR3 bases are TGTGCCAGCAGCTTCGATTCCCTTGAAGCTTTCTTT. It specifies CASSFDSLEAFF.

This chain joins TRBV9 and TRBJ2-1; D may correspond to TRBD1 or TRBD2 (5 bases each). The CDR3 is 15 residues long. Trimming stripped 4 bases from V and 6 bases from J, with 17 bases between. Germline CDR1 and CDR2: SGDLS and YYNGEE. Written as DNA, the CDR3 is TGTGCCAGCAGCCCCCGGGGCCGCTCTAGCAATGAGCAGTTCTTC. This gives the protein CASSPRGRSSNEQFF.

The chain is built from TRBV4-1 and TRBJ1-1, with D hard to call. The length of the CDR3 is 16 residues. The germline CDR1 and CDR2 sequences are MGHRA and YSYEKL. V shed 3 bases and J shed 5 bases, with 19 bases lying between them. The CDR3 loop is CASSQDRTQGGTEAFF. CDR3 DNA: TGCGCCAGCAGCCAGGATAGGACGCAAGGAGGGACTGAAGCTTTCTTT.

The chain joins TRBV7-9 to TRBJ1-4, with D hard to call. Germline CDR1 SEHNR, CDR2 FQNEAQ (reference sequence). Between the trimmed V and J ends, which lost 4 bases and 7 bases, there was a span of 4 bases. The CDR3 runs 11 residues. CDR3 nucleotide sequence: TGTGCCAGCAGCTATAGTGAAAAACTGTTTTTT. It translates to CASSYSEKLFF.

This chain joins TRBV4-2 and TRBJ2-7, with D perhaps TRBD1 or TRBD2 (5 bases each). The length of the CDR3 is 13 residues. The V end was cut by 5 bases, the J end by 5 bases, with 13 bases between. CDR1 and CDR2 from the germline V gene are LGHNA and YNFKEQ. The CDR3 region has the DNA TGTGCCAGCAGCACAGGAGAGGGACACGAGCAGTACTTC. Translation gives CASSTGEGHEQYF.

J is TRBJ2-1 and V is TRBV2; 10 nucleotides line up with TRBD2. CDR1 and CDR2 (germline): SNHLY, FYNNEI. V lost 3 bases, J lost 6 bases, and 8 bases stayed unmatched. The CDR3 spans 16 residues. The CDR3 protein is CASSEASAGGPNEQFF. DNA of the CDR3: TGTGCCAGCAGTGAGGCGTCAGCGGGAGGGCCCAATGAGCAGTTCTTC.

This chain links TRBV14 with TRBJ1-2; D possibly corresponds to TRBD1 (5 bases). CDR1 and CDR2 (germline): SGHDN, FVKESK. The V end lost 1 base, the J end lost 2 bases, and 14 bases lay between the germline ends. This CDR3 is 16 amino acids long. The CDR3 spells CASSQVRAGPNYGYTF. The CDR3 DNA reads TGTGCCAGCAGCCAAGTAAGGGCAGGGCCGAACTATGGCTACACCTTC. The full variable domain, rest sourced from reference TRBV14 and TRBJ1-2, is EAGVTQFPSHSVIEKGQTVTLRCDPISGHDNLYWYRRVMGKEIKFLLHFVKESKQDESGMPNNRFLAERTGGTYSTLKVQPAELEDSGVYFCASSQVRAGPNYGYTFGSGTRLTVV.

This rearrangement joins TRBV6-1 to TRBJ2-1; D call uncertain. Germline values: CDR1 MNHNS, CDR2 SASEGT. The V and J ends lost 2 bases and 0 bases respectively, with 5 bases between them. The CDR3 is 14 amino acids. The CDR3 DNA sequence: TGTGCCAGCAGTGAATGGTACTCCTACAATGAGCAGTTCTTC. It translates to CASSEWYSYNEQFF.

This clone was seen once. V and J are TRBV7-8 and TRBJ1-1; TRBD1 agrees at 8 bases. Germline V lookup: CDR1 SGHVS, CDR2 FQNEAQ. The CDR3 contains 15 residues. The V gene end was trimmed by 3 bases and the J gene end by 1 base; junction bases not matched to a gene: 4. This CDR3 is CASSLNRGKNTEAFF. CDR3 nucleotide sequence: TGTGCCAGCAGCTTGAACAGGGGGAAGAACACTGAAGCTTTCTTT.